Below are 4 T cell receptor beta chains sequenced from a single sample in a study of beta chain features in type 1 diabetes. Expressed TCRB transcripts were sequenced after all isolated RNA was converted to cDNA. The protocol was immunoSEQ multiplex PCR, while the TCRdb copy is restricted to in-frame clones and leaves out a portion. The sample holds hundreds of thousands of clones, about 12% seen once. Findings of the study overall: Type 1 diabetes patients had moderately but significantly shorter TCRB CDR3s in all four CD4+ subsets.

The antigens for these receptors are not known. Specimen: naive CD4+ T cells from blood. The receptors were gathered from a woman between 18 and 29 years old with type 1 diabetes.

This chain links TRBV11-3 with TRBJ2-1; TRBD1 matches at 8 bases. Trimming removed 6 bases from V and 5 bases from J; junction bases left unmatched: 9. CDR1 and CDR2 (germline): SGHNT, YENEEA. CDR3 length: 15 amino acids. The DNA of the CDR3 is TGTGCCAGCAGAACCTCGGGACAGGTGAACAATGAGCAGTTCTTC. Protein product: CASRTSGQVNNEQFF.

This clone turned up a few times. The genes are TRBV11-2 and TRBJ2-7, with 7 bases identical to TRBD2. The trim removed 7 bases at V and 3 bases at J, leaving 9 bases unmatched. From germline, CDR1 is SGHAT and CDR2 FQNNGV. The CDR3 has 14 residues. CDR3 nucleotide sequence: TGTGCCAGCACCCTAAGCGGGGTGGGCTACGAGCAGTACTTC. Protein sequence: CASTLSGVGYEQYF.

With respect to this clone: The same CDR3 can be traced to other DNA sequences in this sample. The J gene is TRBJ1-5, the V gene TRBV4-3; 7 bases map to TRBD1. In germline, CDR1 is LGHNA, CDR2 YSLEER. Germline trimming cut 0 bases from V and 7 bases from J; bases unmatched to any gene: 6. The CDR3 sequence is 15 residues long. This CDR3 is CASSQERQGGQPQHF. Written as DNA, the CDR3 is TGCGCCAGCAGCCAAGAACGGCAGGGGGGCCAGCCCCAGCATTTT.

V and J are TRBV25-1 and TRBJ2-1, with a possible D match to TRBD2 (6 bases). Germline V gene data show CDR1 as MGHDK and CDR2 as SYGVNS. This CDR3 spans 14 amino acids. Trimming took off 4 bases at V and 8 bases at J, with 15 bases between the two ends. CDR3 sequence: CASSAEGLLHEQFF. CDR3 sequence (DNA): TGTGCCAGCAGTGCGGAGGGCCTATTACATGAGCAGTTCTTC.